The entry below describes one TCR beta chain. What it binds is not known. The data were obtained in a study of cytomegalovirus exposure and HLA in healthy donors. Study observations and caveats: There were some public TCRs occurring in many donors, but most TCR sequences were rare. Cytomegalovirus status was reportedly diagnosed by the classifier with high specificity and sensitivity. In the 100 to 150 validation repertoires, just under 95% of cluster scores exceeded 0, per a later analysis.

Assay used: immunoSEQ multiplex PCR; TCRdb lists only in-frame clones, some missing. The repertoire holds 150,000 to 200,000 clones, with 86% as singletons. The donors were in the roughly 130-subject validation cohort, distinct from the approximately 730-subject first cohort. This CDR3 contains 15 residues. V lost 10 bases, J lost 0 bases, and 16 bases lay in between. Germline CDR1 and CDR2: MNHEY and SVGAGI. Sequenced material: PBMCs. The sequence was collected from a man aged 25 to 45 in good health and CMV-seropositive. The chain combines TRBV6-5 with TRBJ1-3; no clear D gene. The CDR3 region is CATYRPSRSGNTIYF. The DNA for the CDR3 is TGTGCCACCTACCGCCCCAGCCGCTCTGGAAACACCATATATTTT.